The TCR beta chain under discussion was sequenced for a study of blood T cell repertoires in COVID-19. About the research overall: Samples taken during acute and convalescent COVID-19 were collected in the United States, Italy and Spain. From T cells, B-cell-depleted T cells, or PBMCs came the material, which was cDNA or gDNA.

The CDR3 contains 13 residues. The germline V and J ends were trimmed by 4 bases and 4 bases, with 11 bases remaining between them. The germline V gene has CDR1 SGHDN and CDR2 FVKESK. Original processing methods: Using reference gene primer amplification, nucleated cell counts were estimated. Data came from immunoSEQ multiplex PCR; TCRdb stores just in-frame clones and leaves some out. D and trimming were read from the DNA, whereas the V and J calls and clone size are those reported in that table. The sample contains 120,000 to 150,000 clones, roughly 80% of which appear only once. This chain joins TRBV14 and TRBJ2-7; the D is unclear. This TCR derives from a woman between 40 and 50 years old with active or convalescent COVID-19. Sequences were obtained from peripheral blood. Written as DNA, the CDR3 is TGTGCCAGCAGCCGTGGTAGAGTGTACGAGCAGTACTTC. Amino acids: CASSRGRVYEQYF.